This T cell receptor (beta chain) is drawn from a study of cytomegalovirus exposure and HLA in healthy donors (TCRdb year 2017). The study in broad terms: An earlier analysis of fewer than 750 of the donors reported 276 Gb of sequence data and 117 million unique TCR beta sequences obtained from about 179 million T cells. Typing coverage varied by locus: roughly 629-640 donors for A, B, C, DRB1 and DQB1; more than 500 for DQA1; more than 600 for DPA1; 450 to 480 for DPB1. Because of strong linkage in the cohort, a handful of DR-DQ haplotypes were treated as single units for association and clustering. Every repertoire in the discovery cohort had been generated on one and the same sequencing platform. Among under 450 genotyped donors of the cohort, an average of roughly 240,000 unique TCR beta nucleotide sequences were sequenced per donor, roughly a sixth of them non-productive. Rather than drawing on any new phenotypic data, the later analysis identified candidate immune exposures from TCR beta sequences and the way those sequences occurred across donors. Along with the roughly 700-subject first cohort, a separate validation cohort of about 110 different subjects was used. The genetic ancestry cluster associated with self-reported Caucasian donors included 81% of the 300 to 450 genotyped donors. Roughly 300 gigabases of sequencing data and some 85 million unique TCR sequences were included in an early release covering about 620 HLA-typed donors. A later analysis re-examined previously published TCR beta repertoires from about 700 donors and added high-resolution HLA genotyping to investigate patterns of TCR occurrence. Class I and class II HLA loci were covered by the typing at four-digit resolution. High-throughput TCR immunosequencing, statistical association of individual TCRs with disease status, and machine learning were combined to predict cytomegalovirus infection status. The study aimed to test whether cataloging public T cell receptors could reveal signatures of past pathogen exposure. The T cell repertoires of around 730 subjects were profiled by immunosequencing and related to cytomegalovirus serostatus. Donor age, sex, ethnicity and CMV serostatus were compiled together with the repertoire data. An earlier analysis of 450 to 750 of the donors used high-throughput TCR beta sequencing to judge whether each TCR beta V gene segment behaved as functional or pseudogenic. A later genetic analysis took genome-wide SNP genotypes for about 65% of the roughly 670 donors and used that subset as a discovery cohort.

Libraries were constructed by the immunoSEQ multiplex PCR assay. A mixture of 60 forward primers for TCR Vbeta segments and 13 reverse primers for TCR Jbeta segments was used in the multiplex PCR. The CDR3 region of rearranged TCR beta genes was amplified from genomic DNA with a multiplex PCR assay. Amplified TCR beta libraries were sequenced as 87-base-pair reads on the Illumina HiSeq System. Per the original workflow: In a later analysis, approximately 74 million unique TCR beta chains were counted across the 500 to 700 repertoires, and roughly 11 million of these chains were shared by at least two donors. Raw reads were error-corrected and collapsed into unique sequences by a nearest-neighbor algorithm in which closely related sequences were merged to remove PCR and sequencing errors. CDR3 sequences were aligned to IMGT reference sequences to assign V, D and J gene segments. For a sequence to be retained, a match of at least six nucleotides to both a V gene segment and a J gene segment was required. A rearrangement was called productive if the CDR3 had no stop codons and remained in frame with V and J, and every other rearrangement was called non-productive. Following IMGT convention, CDR3 was defined as the stretch from the second conserved V-encoded cysteine to the conserved J-encoded phenylalanine. Sequences without an unambiguous match to a single V gene segment were excluded from the earlier analysis of several hundred of the donors. An earlier analysis of roughly 590 of the donors called V segments functional above 56.7% productive rearrangements and segregating when the between-donor standard deviation exceeded 5%. A statistical classification framework was developed to diagnose cytomegalovirus status using the catalog of TCR beta chain sequences. In a later analysis, TCR nucleotide sequences were compared against IMGT/GENE-DB human TR gene sequences so that V and J genes could be assigned. Using the TCRdist pipeline, a later analysis assigned CDR3 sequences along with most-parsimonious VDJ recombination scenarios. In a later analysis, every TCR beta chain was defined by the combination of its CDR3 amino acid sequence and its V-gene family, and reads without a unique V-gene family were dropped. A later analysis removed 500 to 650 highly shared, low-generation-probability nucleotide sequences to deal with suspected cross-contamination and a sequencing artifact. A later analysis calculated a clonal expansion index for each public chain from normalized within-repertoire ranks of inferred template counts. In a later analysis, generation probabilities were computed with a VDJ recombination model fitted to out-of-frame rearrangements, and the resulting probabilities were checked against IGoR. In a later analysis, TCR-TCR, TCR-HLA and TCR-CMV co-occurrence was scored with hypergeometric tests, and a repertoire-size bias correction was applied to TCR pairs. To estimate false discovery rates, a later analysis permuted the HLA or CMV assignments 20 times. In a later analysis, co-occurring TCRs were grouped with DBSCAN, and TCRdist sequence similarity was added when clustering was performed within HLA-allele-positive subsets. Co-occurrence clustering excluded repertoires with fewer than 30,000 or more than 120,000 public chains, plus five with anomalous nucleotide sharing. Held by TCRdb, this immuneACCESS table contains in-frame sequences only and omits some clones. Under half of the omission traces to an unresolved V gene where checked; the cause of the rest is unknown. V and J calls and clone size are as listed in that table; D and trimming were resolved from the DNA. Within this sample are about 130,000 clones, with 80% of them counted one time only. Together, the top ten hold approximately 4.3% of the sample.

In total, roughly 710 healthy bone marrow donors made up the cohort. At the time of sampling, all cohort members were nominally healthy, though unrecorded immune exposures were likely present. Of the 670 or so cohort members, more than 250 had a positive CMV serostatus and 352 had a negative one, while no CMV serostatus was recorded for the donor. Each donor provided a peripheral blood sample, and peripheral blood mononuclear cells were used for TCR beta sequencing. Genomic DNA extraction from the blood cell samples was performed with the Qiagen DNeasy Blood Extraction Kit. From the germline V gene (reference sequence), CDR1 is SEHNR and CDR2 is FQNEAQ. The CDR3 starts with the cysteine, ends with the phenylalanine, and has 13 residues. Only the CDR3 part of the read is kept: 39 bases, read in frame from the first base. Clipping removes 8 bases from V and 4 bases from J, with 1 as the unmatched junction base count.

Paper-wide results and their limitations: At a false discovery rate of 0.05, a later analysis linked under 20,000 TCR beta sequences to specific HLA alleles. Because counts were too low, roughly 17 rarely observed V segments, including chromosome 9 orphons, were left out of the earlier analysis of some 600 of the donors. It was suggested by the authors that the approach could potentially be generalized to other disease states and immunological phenotypes. In a later analysis, most CMV-associated TCR beta chains were found to appear HLA-restricted, with HLA associations seemingly driven largely by CMV exposure. This cohort had only TCR beta chains sequenced, and the lack of alpha or paired-chain data limited which features could be detected. A further reported finding was that TCR beta sequences accurately predicted the HLA-A and HLA-B alleles for most subjects in the first cohort. Most TCR sequences were seen in very few donors, while some public TCRs were found in many individuals. Because the 87-base-pair reads could not distinguish some IMGT-functional V segments, including TRBV6-2 and TRBV6-3, those segments were excluded. A later analysis found that TCR association rates varied across HLA loci, with DRB1 alleles showing the most associated TCRs and HLA-C alleles the fewest. Because HLA typing was missing for some donors at each locus, association tests included only the typed subset. In vitro tests confirmed that three of the cytomegalovirus-associated TCR beta chains recognize cytomegalovirus antigens. A later genetic analysis associated a missense DCLRE1C variant with V-gene and J-gene trimming of TCR beta chains, and an independent cohort replicated the association. In an earlier analysis of more than 500 of the donors, most TCR beta V segments appeared in productive rearrangements about 90% or about 30% of the time, broadly matching IMGT annotations. The classifier was reported to diagnose cytomegalovirus status with high specificity and sensitivity in both the original cohort and the validation cohort. Immune exposure information for the cohort was limited to CMV serostatus. In a later analysis, several top co-occurrence clusters were reported to appear linked to parvovirus B19, influenza, CMV and Epstein-Barr virus. When HLA alleles, especially DR and DQ, strongly co-occurred, TCR associations were difficult to assign to individual alleles. Sequencing depth was assumed to be roughly uniform across donors in the presence/absence analyses, though that assumption may not hold. In a later analysis, HLA-associated TCR beta chains showed more clonal expansion and lower generation probabilities than non-associated chains that were equally common. The sequencing pipeline was judged likely to have produced a cluster of highly shared sequence variants as a technical artifact. Correlated functional status among segregating V segments might reflect linkage disequilibrium, but an unknown experimental factor could not be ruled out. According to a later genetic analysis, donors in an Asian-associated ancestry cluster had fewer N-insertions in productive TCRs than the roughly 670-donor mean. The study listed 164 TCR beta chains as associated with cytomegalovirus.

Points on this clone: What this receptor recognizes is not known. Base qualities are not recorded, but no much larger clone differs from it by a single base.

The chain is made from TRBV7-9 and TRBJ2-1; 11 bases in the junction line up with TRBD2. The material sequenced was PBMCs. The sequence derives from a man younger than 40 in good health. The CDR3 region has the sequence CASRTSGYNEQFF. In nucleotides, the sequence is TGTGCCAGCCGGACTAGCGGGTACAATGAGCAGTTCTTC. Outside the CDR3, residues come from the reference TRBV7-9 and TRBJ2-1 proteins, so the full variable domain is: DTGVSQNPRHKITKRGQNVTFRCDPISEHNRLYWYRQTLGQGPEFLTYFQNEAQLEKSRLLSDRFSAERPKGSFSTLEIQRTEQGDSAMYLCASRTSGYNEQFFGPGTRLTVL.